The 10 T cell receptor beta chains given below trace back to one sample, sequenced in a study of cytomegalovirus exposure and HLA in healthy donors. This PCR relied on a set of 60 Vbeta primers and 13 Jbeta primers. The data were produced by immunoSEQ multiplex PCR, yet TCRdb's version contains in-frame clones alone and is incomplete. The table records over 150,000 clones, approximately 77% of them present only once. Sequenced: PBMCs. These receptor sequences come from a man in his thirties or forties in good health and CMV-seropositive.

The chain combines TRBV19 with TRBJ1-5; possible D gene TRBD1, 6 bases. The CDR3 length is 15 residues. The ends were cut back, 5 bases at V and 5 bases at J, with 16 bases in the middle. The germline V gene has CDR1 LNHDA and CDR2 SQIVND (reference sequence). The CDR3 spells CASSPVGGGDQPQHF. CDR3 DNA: TGTGCCAGTAGTCCCGTAGGGGGTGGCGATCAGCCCCAGCATTTT.

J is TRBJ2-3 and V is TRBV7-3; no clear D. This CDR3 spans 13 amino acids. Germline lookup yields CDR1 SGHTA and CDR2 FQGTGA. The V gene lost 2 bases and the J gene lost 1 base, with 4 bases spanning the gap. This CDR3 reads CASSLPGTDTQYF. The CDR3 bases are TGTGCCAGCAGCTTACCGGGCACAGATACGCAGTATTTT.

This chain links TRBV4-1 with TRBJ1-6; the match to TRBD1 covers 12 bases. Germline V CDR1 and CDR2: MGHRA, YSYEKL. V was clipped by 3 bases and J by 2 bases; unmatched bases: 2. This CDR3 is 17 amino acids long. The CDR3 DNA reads TGCGCCAGCAGCCAGGGACAGGGGGCGACCTATAATTCACCCCTCCACTTT. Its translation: CASSQGQGATYNSPLHF.

CDR3 region: CATSLGTSGEQYF. The CDR3 DNA follows: TGTGCCACCAGCCTAGGAACCTCCGGCGAGCAGTACTTC. The chain is built from TRBV15 and TRBJ2-7; D not certain. The germline V gene has CDR1 LNHNV and CDR2 YYDKDF (reference sequence). The ends were cut back, 5 bases at V and 6 bases at J, with 14 bases in the middle. This CDR3 spans 13 amino acids.

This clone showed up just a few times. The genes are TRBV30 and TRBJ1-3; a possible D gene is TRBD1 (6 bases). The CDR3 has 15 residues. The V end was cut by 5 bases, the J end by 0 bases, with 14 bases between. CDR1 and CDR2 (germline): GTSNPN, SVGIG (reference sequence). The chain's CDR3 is CAWCWGGHSGNTIYF. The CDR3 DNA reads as TGTGCCTGGTGCTGGGGGGGGCACTCTGGAAACACCATATATTTT. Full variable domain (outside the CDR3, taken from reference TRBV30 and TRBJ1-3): SQTIHQWPATLVQPVGSPLSLECTVEGTSNPNLYWYRQAAGRGLQLLFYSVGIGQISSEVPQNLSASRPQDRQFILSSKKLLLSDSGFYLCAWCWGGHSGNTIYFGEGSWLTVV.

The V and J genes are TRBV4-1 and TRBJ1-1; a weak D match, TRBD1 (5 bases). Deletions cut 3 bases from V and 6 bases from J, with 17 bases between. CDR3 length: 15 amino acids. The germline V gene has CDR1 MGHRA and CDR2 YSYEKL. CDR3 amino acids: CASSHLGGRGPEAFF. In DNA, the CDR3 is TGCGCCAGCAGCCACCTAGGTGGAAGGGGCCCTGAAGCTTTCTTT.

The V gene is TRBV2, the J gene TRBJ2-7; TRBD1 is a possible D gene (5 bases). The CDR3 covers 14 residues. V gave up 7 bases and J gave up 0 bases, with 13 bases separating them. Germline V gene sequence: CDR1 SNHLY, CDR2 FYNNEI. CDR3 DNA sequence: TGTGCCAGCATTATGTACAGGACCTCCTACGAGCAGTACTTC. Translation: CASIMYRTSYEQYF.

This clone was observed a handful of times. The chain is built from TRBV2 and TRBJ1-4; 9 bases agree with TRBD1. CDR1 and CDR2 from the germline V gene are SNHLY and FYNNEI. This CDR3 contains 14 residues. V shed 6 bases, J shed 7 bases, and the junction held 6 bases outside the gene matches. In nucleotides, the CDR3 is TGTGCCAGCAGCATACAGGGGGCAAGTGAAAAACTGTTTTTT. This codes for CASSIQGASEKLFF.

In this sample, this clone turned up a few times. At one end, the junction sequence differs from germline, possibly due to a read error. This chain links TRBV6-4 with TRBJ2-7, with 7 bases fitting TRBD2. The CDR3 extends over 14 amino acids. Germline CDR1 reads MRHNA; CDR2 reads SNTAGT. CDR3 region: CASSYSPGRDEQYF. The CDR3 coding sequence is TGTGCCAGCAGTTACTCCCCAGGGAGGGACGAGCAGTACTTC.

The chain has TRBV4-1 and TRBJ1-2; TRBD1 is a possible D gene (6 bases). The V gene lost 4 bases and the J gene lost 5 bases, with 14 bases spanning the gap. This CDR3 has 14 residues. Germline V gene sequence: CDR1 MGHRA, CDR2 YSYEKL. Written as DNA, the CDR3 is TGCGCCAGCAGCCGGGGAGCGGGACAATATGGCTACACCTTC. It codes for CASSRGAGQYGYTF.